A selection of T cell receptor beta chains follows, all from one sample in a study of regulatory T cells in long-lasting Graves disease. TCRdb ran MiXCR on the multiplex PCR reads and lists one entry per CDR3 protein. This sample has almost 450,000 distinct CDR3 sequences, with about 16% found just once. These data also featured in a second study, about T cells in Graves' hyperthyroidism and ophthalmopathy.

The sample consisted of peripheral blood mononuclear cells (PBMCs), taken at new diagnosis, from a patient treated with antithyroid drugs. These receptors all come from a woman aged 25 to 39 with Graves disease. CDR3s include the opening cysteine and the closing phenylalanine or tryptophan. A D gene is named only where the DNA matches it firmly. Where a row states a size, it is once, few, many or the class of an expanded clone; other rows omit it.

j_call v_call clone_size d_call cdr3_nt cdr3_aa
TRBJ2-1 TRBV24-1 many NA TGTGCCACCAGTGATGTTGCTAGGGAATATGAGCAGTTCTTC CATSDVAREYEQFF
TRBJ2-7 TRBV20-1 many TRBD2 TGCAGTGCTCCAACCTCCGGGACTAGCGGGCTACAGCAGTACTTC CSAPTSGTSGLQQYF
TRBJ2-3 TRBV19 NA NA TGTGCCAGTAGTATAAGCCGGGATACGCAGTATTTT CASSISRDTQYF
TRBJ1-6 TRBV4-1 NA NA TGCGCCAGCAGCCAACGGGACACCGGTCAATCACCCCTCCACTTT CASSQRDTGQSPLHF
TRBJ2-3 TRBV20-1 few TRBD2 TGCAGTGGGGGTAGCGGGAGGAACACAGATACGCAGTATTTT CSGGSGRNTDTQYF
TRBJ1-5 TRBV25-1 few NA TGTGCCAGCAGTGACGGGCAGATGGGGAATCAGCCCCAGCATTTT CASSDGQMGNQPQHF
TRBJ1-2 TRBV6-2/TRBV6-3 many NA TGTGCCAGCGGACGGAGATATGGCTACACCTTC CASGRRYGYTF
TRBJ2-2 TRBV2 many TRBD2 TGTGCCAGCACTCGGGAGGGGGTGAACACCGGGGAGCTGTTTTTT CASTREGVNTGELFF
TRBJ2-7 TRBV4-1 few TRBD2 TGCGCCAGCAGCCGTGGCGGGGGGGCGGGAGGTGTCTACGAGCAGTACTTC CASSRGGGAGGVYEQYF
TRBJ1-1 TRBV7-3 many NA TGTGCCAGCAGCTTAACGTTAGAGGCTGAAGCTTTCTTT CASSLTLEAEAFF
TRBJ2-7 TRBV18 many NA TGTGCCAGCTCATCCACCGACTACTACGAGCAGTACTTC CASSSTDYYEQYF
TRBJ2-7 TRBV18 many NA TGTGCCAGCTCACCGGGTTCGAGCTCCTACGAGCAGTACTTC CASSPGSSSYEQYF
TRBJ1-5 TRBV20-1 few NA TGCAGTGCTAGAACCGAAGTCCATCAGCCCCAGCATTTT CSARTEVHQPQHF
TRBJ1-1 TRBV27 few TRBD1 TGTGCCAGCAGTTTATCGAAACAGGGGGCGAGCACTGAAGCTTTCTTT CASSLSKQGASTEAFF
TRBJ2-2 TRBV24-1 NA NA TGTGCCACTCGGCAGGGGAGATACACCGGGGAGCTGTTTTTT CATRQGRYTGELFF
TRBJ2-7 TRBV11-2 many NA TGTGCCAGCAGCTTAAACAGACTCTACGAGCAGTACTTC CASSLNRLYEQYF
TRBJ1-5 TRBV2 NA TRBD1 TGTGCCAGCAGTGGGGGGACAGTTGAGCCCCAGCATTTT CASSGGTVEPQHF
TRBJ1-4 TRBV18 many NA TGTGCCAGCTCACTCAACCCTAGGGAAAAACTGTTTTTT CASSLNPREKLFF
TRBJ2-2 TRBV5-1 few TRBD2 TGCGCCAGCAGCTGGACGCTAGCGGGAGAAGGGACCGGGGAGCTGTTTTTT CASSWTLAGEGTGELFF
TRBJ2-3 TRBV20-1 many TRBD2 TGCAGTGCTTCCCCAATGGGCGGGAGTCGTTTAGGTACGCAGTATTTT CSASPMGGSRLGTQYF